This T cell receptor (beta chain) was sequenced for a study of human T cells and chemical hapten exposure (dated by TCRdb to the early 2020s). Regarding the research as a whole: For sensitization, 2% DPC in acetone was applied to a roughly 2 cm by roughly 2 cm area of upper inner arm skin. Approximately 28 alopecia patients gave blood for TCR sequencing at one to four time points (pre-sensitization, 2, 6 and 24 weeks). Patients additionally received weekly therapeutic DPC doses to the scalp throughout the roughly 26-week study period. Patch testing on the upper back used Finn chambers containing 0.01% DPC, with scoring done after 6 days according to International Contact Dermatitis Research Group standards. The study tracked peripheral blood TCR repertoire changes in vivo during primary and secondary sensitization to the hapten diphenylcyclopropenone (DPC) in alopecia patients. Blood samples were taken from patients before sensitization (week 0) and then at 2, 6 and about 24 weeks after DPC sensitization. Libraries were pooled for sequencing, and variation in per-sample TCR yields was attributed mainly to small differences in library volumes within the pool. The patient cohort, mostly female, included alopecia areata with under or over 50% scalp involvement, alopecia totalis and alopecia universalis.

In the paper's terms, the time point label means: patch test 3, about 24 weeks after DPC sensitization. The intended sense of this specimen's treatment or condition label: therapeutic diphenylcyclopropenone sensitization with weekly scalp DPC. Blood at each patch-test visit was drawn before the patch test was applied. Patients were eligible if aged 18 to 70, diagnosed with alopecia and judged suitable for DPC therapy, and pregnant patients were excluded. Total RNA was isolated from unfractionated whole blood collected in Tempus Blood RNA tubes. Libraries were made using RACE. Sequencing instrument: NextSeq 500. During library preparation, unique molecular identifiers were attached to individual cDNA molecules so that TCRs could be counted in a quantitative, reproducible way. Each blood RNA sample was used to sequence both TCR alpha and TCR beta chains. The authors processed their data as follows. The median number of TCRs per sample was approximately 93,000, ranging from about 23,224 to 690,600. V, J and CDR3 annotation of the TCR reads was carried out using the Decombinator software suite. For PS versus PT1 abundance plots, all samples were subsampled to the same number of TCRs (28,000). TCRs were defined as expanded if absent before sensitization and observed at least eight times at the 2-week time point. TCRdb applied fastp at Q25 and MiXCR to the public reads, then kept only in-frame beta chains. Rows with a matching CDR3 protein are joined into one entry that keeps the most common DNA and genes. These V and J calls originate from TCRdb's pipeline instead of the authors' own analysis. This sample comprises about 90,000 distinct CDR3 sequences, 9.5% to 13% of them detected only once. The top ten hold 1.1% of the sample.

A word on this clonotype: Its antigen specificity is not known. No qualities accompany the bases; no much larger clone lies one base away.

Study-wide findings and limitations: Because every patient had alopecia, a presumed autoimmune disease, the patients' immune response might differ from that of healthy individuals. Patch test score was positively correlated with the number of PT1 expanded TCRs, with significance at thresholds 8, 16 and 32 but not at 4. Compared with pre-sensitization or healthy control sets, expanded TCRs formed significantly more large CDR3 similarity clusters, which is consistent with antigen-driven responses. After repeated subsampling, the strength of the expansion versus patch-test correlation and the threshold at which it became significant changed. The number of TCRs above 1 in 1000 frequency did not change with DPC sensitization; there was no evidence of global repertoire structure alterations.

V ends up 4 bases short and J 1 base short, with an unmatched junction base count of 7. Sequences SGHTA (CDR1) and FQGNSA (CDR2) are obtained from the germline V gene. Taken from cysteine to phenylalanine, the CDR3 has 15 residues. CDR3 DNA is the only sequence kept; it has 45 bases, read in frame from the first base. The sample here was whole blood, taken in connection with sensitization to the hapten diphenylcyclopropenone (DPC). The origin of this receptor is a young woman with alopecia areata. Some clones in this sample may be carry-over from other donors' samples. Rearrangement joined TRBV7-2 to TRBJ2-7; TRBD1 matches 7 bases in the middle. The sequenced DNA is TGTGCCAGCAGCTCCAGTGGACAGGCATCCTACGAGCAGTACTTC. Its protein product is CASSSSGQASYEQYF.